The 25 T cell receptor beta chains below were found in one sample sequenced in a study of blood T cell repertoires in COVID-19. Here immunoSEQ multiplex PCR was the method, and the copy in TCRdb shows in-frame clones only, minus some. Here the sample spans under 300,000 clones, more than 80% being singletons. The specimen sequenced was peripheral blood. The receptors were sampled from a young woman with active or convalescent COVID-19.

The V call is TRBV6-5, the J call TRBJ1-2, with a tentative D call TRBD1 (6 bases). Germline assignment: CDR1 MNHEY and CDR2 SVGAGI. V lost 0 bases to trimming and J lost 6 bases, with 11 bases between them. The CDR3 is 14 amino acids. The CDR3, as DNA: TGTGCCAGCAGTTACTCGTCAGGGGCCCATGGCTACACCTTC. Its translation is CASSYSSGAHGYTF.

The chain combines TRBV30 with TRBJ2-1; D may be TRBD2 (5 bases). The ends were cut back, 0 bases at V and 12 bases at J, with 9 bases in the middle. From germline, CDR1 is GTSNPN and CDR2 SVGIG (reference sequence). The CDR3 covers 11 residues. CDR3 in DNA: TGTGCCTGGAGTGTACTAGGGCGGCAGTTCTTC. This gives the protein CAWSVLGRQFF.

This rearrangement joins TRBV23-1 to TRBJ2-7, with 7 bases aligning to TRBD1. TRBV23-1 is classed as an ORF, of uncertain function. This CDR3 comprises 18 residues. J lost 0 bases, V lost 3 bases, and 14 bases had no gene match. The CDR3 nucleotides are TGCGCCAGCAGTCATTCCCGGGACAGTGGTCCGAGCTCCTACGAGCAGTACTTC. Translated: CASSHSRDSGPSSYEQYF.

About this clone itself: Distinct nucleotide sequences in the sample also encode this CDR3. The rearrangement uses TRBV18 and TRBJ1-5, with D unresolved. The germline V gene has CDR1 KGHSH and CDR2 LQKENI. CDR3 length: 15 amino acids. V lost 2 bases, J lost 4 bases, and 12 bases lay in between. The CDR3 DNA reads as TGTGCCAGCTCACCAGCGCAGGCTCTAAATCAGCCCCAGCATTTT. It yields the protein CASSPAQALNQPQHF.

This chain links TRBV6-2 or TRBV6-3 with TRBJ1-3; possibly TRBD1 for D (5 bases). The V gene's germline CDR1 is MNHEY and CDR2 SVGEGT. Trimming removed 5 bases from V and 0 bases from J, with 8 bases in between. The CDR3 has 14 residues. CDR3 in amino acids: CASSRQSSGNTIYF. In DNA form, the CDR3 reads TGTGCCAGCAGTCGACAGTCCTCTGGAAACACCATATATTTT.

CDR3 protein: CASTRTGGNSPLHF. The CDR3 coding sequence is TGTGCCAGCACTAGGACAGGGGGTAATTCACCCCTCCACTTT. This sequence joins TRBV2 and TRBJ1-6, with TRBD1 identical over 10 bases. The CDR3 has 14 amino acids. Germline V lookup: CDR1 SNHLY, CDR2 FYNNEI. V was clipped by 7 bases and J by 6 bases; unmatched bases: 3.

The chain couples TRBV27 to TRBJ1-2; D gene ambiguous. Germline V gene data show CDR1 as MNHEY and CDR2 as SMNVEV (reference sequence). With 0 bases removed from V and 0 bases from J, the gap between germline ends came to 5 bases. The CDR3 has 14 amino acids. The chain's CDR3 is CASSLSRANYGYTF. For the CDR3, the DNA is TGTGCCAGCAGTTTATCGAGGGCTAACTATGGCTACACCTTC.

The chain uses TRBV5-6 and TRBJ2-1; D is perhaps TRBD2 (7 bases). This CDR3 has 15 residues. Germline V gene sequence: CDR1 SGHDT, CDR2 YYEEEE. The ends were cut back, 4 bases at V and 2 bases at J, with 13 bases in the middle. CDR3 bases: TGTGCCAGCAGCCTCGTGGGGGGGCCCTACAATGAGCAGTTCTTC. This translates into CASSLVGGPYNEQFF.

This rearrangement joins TRBV7-2 to TRBJ2-4, with 15 bases identical to TRBD2. Germline V CDR1 and CDR2: SGHTA, FQGNSA. The CDR3 length is 16 residues. V was clipped by 5 bases and J by 5 bases; unmatched bases: 4. CDR3 amino acids: CASSKGLAGGENIQYF. As DNA, the CDR3 is TGTGCCAGCAGCAAGGGACTAGCGGGGGGTGAAAACATTCAGTACTTC.

This chain links TRBV18 with TRBJ1-1, with 12 bases aligning to TRBD1. The germline V gene encodes CDR1 KGHSH and CDR2 LQKENI. V lost 2 bases, J lost 3 bases, and 4 bases stayed unmatched. The CDR3 runs to 16 residues. DNA for the CDR3: TGTGCCAGCTCACCAGGGACAGGGGGCGCGGACACTGAAGCTTTCTTT. Residues: CASSPGTGGADTEAFF.

In its sample, this clone was seen a few times. The chain employs TRBV10-3 and TRBJ1-3; D gene unclear. The CDR3 sequence is 12 residues long. CDR1 ENHRY and CDR2 SYGVKD come from the germline V gene. V lost 10 bases and J lost 0, with 7 bases in between. The CDR3 region has the DNA TGTGCCACCAAAAACTCTGGAAACACCATATATTTT. As protein: CATKNSGNTIYF.

The chain recombines TRBV10-2 with TRBJ1-3; the D gene is possibly TRBD1 (6 bases). This CDR3 is 15 amino acids long. With 6 bases removed from V and 2 bases from J, the gap between germline ends came to 14 bases. Germline V gene data show CDR1 as WSHSY and CDR2 as SAAADI. The CDR3: CASSVAGAPGNTIYF. As DNA, the CDR3 is TGCGCCAGCAGCGTCGCAGGGGCCCCTGGAAACACCATATATTTT.

J is TRBJ2-2 and V is TRBV14; 15 positions match TRBD2. CDR1 is SGHDN, CDR2 FVKESK, per germline. CDR3 size: 20 residues. V lost 1 base, J lost 4 bases, and 10 bases stayed unmatched. CDR3 region: CASSQGLGLAGGPGTGELFF. CDR3 nucleotide sequence: TGTGCCAGCAGCCAAGGCCTTGGACTAGCGGGGGGGCCGGGCACCGGGGAGCTGTTTTTT. The whole variable domain, remainder taken from reference TRBV14 and TRBJ2-2, is EAGVTQFPSHSVIEKGQTVTLRCDPISGHDNLYWYRRVMGKEIKFLLHFVKESKQDESGMPNNRFLAERTGGTYSTLKVQPAELEDSGVYFCASSQGLGLAGGPGTGELFFGEGSRLTVL.

V is TRBV7-2 and J is TRBJ2-5, with unresolved D. V was shortened by 1 base and J by 6 bases, with 9 bases between the two germline ends. This CDR3 is 13 amino acids long. Germline V gene data show CDR1 as SGHTA and CDR2 as FQGNSA. The CDR3 DNA reads as TGTGCCAGCAGCTTAGAGTTGCGAAAGACCCAGTACTTC. Residues: CASSLELRKTQYF.

The V call is TRBV5-4, the J call TRBJ2-7; D ambiguous. Trimming cost V 0 bases and J 3 bases, with 7 bases left between them. CDR1 is SGHNT and CDR2 is YYREEE in the germline V gene (reference sequence). The length of the CDR3 is 13 residues. The CDR3 protein is CASSLGRLYEQYF. The CDR3 bases are TGTGCCAGCAGCTTGGGCAGGCTCTACGAGCAGTACTTC.

The V call is TRBV19, the J call TRBJ1-1; D ambiguous. With 3 bases removed from V and 5 bases from J, the gap between germline ends came to 13 bases. Per germline, CDR1 LNHDA and CDR2 SQIVND (reference sequence). The CDR3 sequence is 14 residues long. This chain's CDR3 is CASSIPGGGTEAFF. In DNA, the CDR3 is TGTGCCAGTAGTATTCCGGGAGGCGGGACTGAAGCTTTCTTT.

The chain links TRBV9 to TRBJ1-2; no definite D call. V gave up 0 bases and J gave up 4 bases, with 16 bases separating them. Germline CDR1 and CDR2: SGDLS and YYNGEE. This CDR3 comprises 16 residues. In DNA, the CDR3 is TGTGCCAGCAGCGTAGAGCCCGTCTCTCGTCTCTATGGCTACACCTTC. This sequence encodes CASSVEPVSRLYGYTF. Filled out from reference TRBV9 and TRBJ1-2, the complete variable domain reads DSGVTQTPKHLITATGQRVTLRCSPRSGDLSVYWYQQSLDQGLQFLIQYYNGEERAKGNILERFSAQQFPDLHSELNLSSLELGDSALYFCASSVEPVSRLYGYTFGSGTRLTVV.

The CDR3 nucleotides read TGTGCCAGCAGCCAATACAGTGTGACAGATACGCAGTATTTT. Amino acids: CASSQYSVTDTQYF. The gene calls are TRBV4-2 and TRBJ2-3; the D is unclear. V dropped 2 bases and J dropped 3 bases, with 9 bases sitting between them. Per germline, CDR1 LGHNA and CDR2 YNFKEQ. CDR3 length: 14 residues.

The V call is TRBV2, the J call TRBJ1-5, with TRBD1 identical over 9 bases. The CDR3 is 17 residues long. V shed 3 bases, J shed 1 base, and the junction held 7 bases outside the gene matches. Germline CDR1 SNHLY, CDR2 FYNNEI. CDR3 region: CASSDGQGFTSNQPQHF. The CDR3 DNA is TGTGCCAGCAGTGACGGACAGGGGTTTACGAGCAATCAGCCCCAGCATTTT. The full variable domain, rest sourced from reference TRBV2 and TRBJ1-5, is EPEVTQTPSHQVTQMGQEVILRCVPISNHLYFYWYRQILGQKVEFLVSFYNNEISEKSEIFDDQFSVERPDGSNFTLKIRSTKLEDSAMYFCASSDGQGFTSNQPQHFGDGTRLSIL.

This clone was detected only once. This rearrangement joins TRBV15 to TRBJ2-3, with D possibly being TRBD2 (6 bases). This CDR3 has 13 residues. V lost 7 bases, J lost 2 bases, and 10 bases lay in between. Germline V gene lookup returns CDR1 LNHNV and CDR2 YYDKDF (reference sequence). CDR3 nucleotides: TGTGCCACCACACGGGGGACCACAGATACGCAGTATTTT. Translated, it gives CATTRGTTDTQYF.

The rearrangement uses TRBV5-1 and TRBJ2-3, with 10 positions matching TRBD1. The CDR3 loop spans 16 amino acids. Germline CDR1 SGHRS, CDR2 YFSETQ. The V segment lost 4 bases and the J segment 2 bases; nucleotides outside the gene matches: 7. The CDR3 region has the DNA TGCGCCAGCAGCAAAGGACAGGGGGGGACCACAGATACGCAGTATTTT. This codes for CASSKGQGGTTDTQYF.

The gene calls are TRBV12-3 or TRBV12-4 and TRBJ1-2, with D hard to call. The CDR3 totals 13 residues. Between the trimmed V and J ends, which lost 6 bases and 5 bases, there was a span of 13 bases. In DNA, the CDR3 is TGTGCCAGCAGCCCCGGAGAAGTATATGGCTACACCTTC. It specifies CASSPGEVYGYTF.

This chain uses TRBV10-3 with TRBJ2-3; possibly TRBD2 for D (5 bases). The length of the CDR3 is 12 residues. Trimming pared 4 bases from V and 5 bases from J, leaving 7 bases between. The germline gives CDR1 ENHRY, CDR2 SYGVKD. As DNA, the CDR3 is TGTGCCATCAGTGGGACTGAAGATACGCAGTATTTT. This sequence encodes CAISGTEDTQYF.

The gene calls are TRBV9 and TRBJ2-1; no reliable D call. CDR3 length equals 14 residues. Trimming left V 0 bases short and J 7 bases short, with 11 bases between. Germline V lookup: CDR1 SGDLS, CDR2 YYNGEE. DNA of the CDR3: TGTGCCAGCAGCGTAGGGCCCTCCAGAAATGAGCAGTTCTTC. Encoded protein: CASSVGPSRNEQFF.

This clone was counted between two and nine times. The chain uses TRBV6-5 and TRBJ1-5; 10 nucleotides agree with TRBD1. The germline V gene encodes CDR1 MNHEY and CDR2 SVGAGI. The CDR3 extends over 15 amino acids. Trimming at V came to 5 bases and at J to 11 bases, leaving 12 bases not matched to a gene. The CDR3 is CASSRRGQGSETQHF. CDR3 coding DNA: TGTGCCAGCAGTAGGCGGGGACAGGGGTCCGAGACCCAGCATTTT.